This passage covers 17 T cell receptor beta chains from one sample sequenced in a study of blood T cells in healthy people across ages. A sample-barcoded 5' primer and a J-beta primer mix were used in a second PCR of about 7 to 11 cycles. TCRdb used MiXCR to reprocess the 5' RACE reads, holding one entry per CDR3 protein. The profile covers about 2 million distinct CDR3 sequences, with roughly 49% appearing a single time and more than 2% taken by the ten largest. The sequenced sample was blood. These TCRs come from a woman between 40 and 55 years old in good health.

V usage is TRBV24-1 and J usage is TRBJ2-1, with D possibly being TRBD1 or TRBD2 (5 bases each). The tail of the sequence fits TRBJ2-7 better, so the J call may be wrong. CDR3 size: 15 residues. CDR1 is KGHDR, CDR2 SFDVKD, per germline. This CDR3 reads CATSVQGTPYNEQYF. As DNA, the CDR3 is TGTGCCACCAGTGTTCAAGGGACGCCCTACAATGAGCAGTACTTC.

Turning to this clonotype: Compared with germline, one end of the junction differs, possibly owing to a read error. Here the CDR3 DNA reads TGTACCAGCTCACCGGAGCAGGGGGCAAGAGATACGCAGTATTTT. Translated, it gives CTSSPEQGARDTQYF. The genes are TRBV18 and TRBJ2-3; 8 bases fit TRBD1. CDR1 is KGHSH, CDR2 LQKENI, per germline. This CDR3 comprises 15 residues.

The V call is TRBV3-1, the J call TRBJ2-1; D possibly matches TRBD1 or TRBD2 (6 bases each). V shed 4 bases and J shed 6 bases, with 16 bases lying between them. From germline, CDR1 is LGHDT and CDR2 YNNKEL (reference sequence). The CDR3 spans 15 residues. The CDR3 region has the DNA TGTGCCAGCAGCCCATGGCGGGACATGGGCAATGAGCAGTTCTTC. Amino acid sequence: CASSPWRDMGNEQFF.

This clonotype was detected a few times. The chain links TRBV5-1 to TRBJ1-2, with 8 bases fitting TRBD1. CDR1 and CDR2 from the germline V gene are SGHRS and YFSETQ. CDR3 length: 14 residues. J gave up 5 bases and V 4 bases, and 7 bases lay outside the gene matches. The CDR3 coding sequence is TGCGCCAGCAGCGCGGGGGACAGGACTTATGGCTACACCTTC. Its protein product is CASSAGDRTYGYTF. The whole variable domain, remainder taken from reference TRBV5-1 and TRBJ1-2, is KAGVTQTPRYLIKTRGQQVTLSCSPISGHRSVSWYQQTPGQGLQFLFEYFSETQRNKGNFPGRFSGRQFSNSRSEMNVSTLELGDSALYLCASSAGDRTYGYTFGSGTRLTVV.

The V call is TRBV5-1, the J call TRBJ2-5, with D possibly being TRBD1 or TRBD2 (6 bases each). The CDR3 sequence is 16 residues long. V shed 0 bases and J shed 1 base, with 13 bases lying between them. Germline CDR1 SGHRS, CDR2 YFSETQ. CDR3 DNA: TGCGCCAGCAGCTTGGAGGTAGGAGGGGGCCAAGAGACCCAGTACTTC. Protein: CASSLEVGGGQETQYF. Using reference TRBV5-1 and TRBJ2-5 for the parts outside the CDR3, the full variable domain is KAGVTQTPRYLIKTRGQQVTLSCSPISGHRSVSWYQQTPGQGLQFLFEYFSETQRNKGNFPGRFSGRQFSNSRSEMNVSTLELGDSALYLCASSLEVGGGQETQYFGPGTRLLVL.

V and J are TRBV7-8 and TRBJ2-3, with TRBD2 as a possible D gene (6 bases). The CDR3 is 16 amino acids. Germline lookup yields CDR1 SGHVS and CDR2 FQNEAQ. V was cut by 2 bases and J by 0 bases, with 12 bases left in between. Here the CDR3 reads CASSLRAGTSTDTQYF. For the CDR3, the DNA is TGTGCCAGCAGCTTAAGGGCGGGGACTAGCACAGATACGCAGTATTTT.

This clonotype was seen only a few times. The CDR3 here is CASSSGLAGAIDEQFF. The CDR3 coding sequence is TGTGCCAGCAGCTCTGGACTAGCGGGGGCCATCGATGAGCAGTTCTTC. The J gene is TRBJ2-1, the V gene TRBV7-2; 13 bases line up with TRBD2. The V segment lost 4 bases and the J segment 8 bases; nucleotides outside the gene matches: 8. The V gene's germline CDR1 is SGHTA and CDR2 FQGNSA. The CDR3 totals 16 residues.

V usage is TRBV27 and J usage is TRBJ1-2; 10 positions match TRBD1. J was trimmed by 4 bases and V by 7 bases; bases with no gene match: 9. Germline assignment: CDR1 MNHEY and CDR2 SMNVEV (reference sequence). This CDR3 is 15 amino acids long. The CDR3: CASTRGGQGSYGYTF. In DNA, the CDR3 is TGTGCCAGCACTCGGGGGGGACAGGGGAGCTATGGCTACACCTTC.

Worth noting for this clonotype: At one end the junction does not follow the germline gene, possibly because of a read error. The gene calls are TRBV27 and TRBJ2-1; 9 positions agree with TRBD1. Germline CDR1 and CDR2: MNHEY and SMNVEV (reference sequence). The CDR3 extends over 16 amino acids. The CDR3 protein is CAGSLSGTGLYNEQFF. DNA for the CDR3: TGTGCCGGCAGTTTATCGGGGACAGGGTTGTACAATGAGCAGTTCTTC.

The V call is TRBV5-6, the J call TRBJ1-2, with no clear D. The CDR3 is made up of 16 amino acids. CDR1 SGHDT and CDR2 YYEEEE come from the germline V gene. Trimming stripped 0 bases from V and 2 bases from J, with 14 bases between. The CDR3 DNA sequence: TGTGCCAGCAGCTTGGATCGGGCCCCCCGGAACTATGGCTACACCTTC. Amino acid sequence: CASSLDRAPRNYGYTF. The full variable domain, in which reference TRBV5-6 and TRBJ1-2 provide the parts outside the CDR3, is DAGVTQSPTHLIKTRGQQVTLRCSPKSGHDTVSWYQQALGQGPQFIFQYYEEEERQRGNFPDRFSGHQFPNYSSELNVNALLLGDSALYLCASSLDRAPRNYGYTFGSGTRLTVV.

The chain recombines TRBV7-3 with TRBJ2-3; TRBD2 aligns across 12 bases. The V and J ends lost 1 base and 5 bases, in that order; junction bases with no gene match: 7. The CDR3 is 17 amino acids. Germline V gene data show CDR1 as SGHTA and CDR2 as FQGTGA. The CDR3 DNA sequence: TGTGCCAGCAGCTTAAGTCTAGCGGGGGGGCGTGAAGATACGCAGTATTTT. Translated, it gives CASSLSLAGGREDTQYF.

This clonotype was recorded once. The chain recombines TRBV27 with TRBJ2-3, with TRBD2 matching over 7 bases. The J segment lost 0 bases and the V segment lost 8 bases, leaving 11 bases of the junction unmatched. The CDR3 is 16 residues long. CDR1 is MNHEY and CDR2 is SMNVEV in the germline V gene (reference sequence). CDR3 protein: CASDRGGGWSTDTQYF. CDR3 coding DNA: TGTGCCAGCGACCGGGGCGGGGGATGGAGCACAGATACGCAGTATTTT.

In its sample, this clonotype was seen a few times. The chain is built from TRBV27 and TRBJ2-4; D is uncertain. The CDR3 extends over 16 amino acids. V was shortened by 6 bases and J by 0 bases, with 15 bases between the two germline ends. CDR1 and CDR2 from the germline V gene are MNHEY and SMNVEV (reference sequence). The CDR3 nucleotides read TGTGCCAGCAGCCGCACCCCGGAGTTAGCCAAAAACATTCAGTACTTC. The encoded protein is CASSRTPELAKNIQYF.

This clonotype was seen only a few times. CDR3 bases: TGTGCCAGCAGTTCCCGACTAGCGGGGGGTTATAGCTCCTACAATGAGCAGTTCTTC. Protein: CASSSRLAGGYSSYNEQFF. V gene TRBV6-5 combines with J gene TRBJ2-1; 13 bases line up with TRBD2. Germline values: CDR1 MNHEY, CDR2 SVGAGI. There are 19 residues in the CDR3. With 4 bases clipped from V and 0 bases from J, the junction kept 9 bases outside the gene matches.

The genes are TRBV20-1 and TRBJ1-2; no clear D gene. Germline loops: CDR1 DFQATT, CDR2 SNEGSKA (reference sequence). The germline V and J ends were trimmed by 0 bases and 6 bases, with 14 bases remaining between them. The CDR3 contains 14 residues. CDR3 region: CSARDLTSGNGYTF. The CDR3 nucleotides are TGCAGTGCTAGAGATCTAACTTCTGGAAATGGCTACACCTTC.

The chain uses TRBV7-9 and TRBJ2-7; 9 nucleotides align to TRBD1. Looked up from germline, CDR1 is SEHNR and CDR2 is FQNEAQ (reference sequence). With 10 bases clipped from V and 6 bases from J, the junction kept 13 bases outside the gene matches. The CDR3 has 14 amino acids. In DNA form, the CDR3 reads TGTGCCACCTTGGGGACAGGGACCCTCGGCGAGCAGTACTTC. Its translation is CATLGTGTLGEQYF.

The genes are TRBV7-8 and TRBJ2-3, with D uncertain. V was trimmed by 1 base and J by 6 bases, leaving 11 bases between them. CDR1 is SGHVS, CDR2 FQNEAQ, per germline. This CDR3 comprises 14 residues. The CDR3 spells CASSLGQDRDTQYF. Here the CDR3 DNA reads TGTGCCAGCAGCTTAGGCCAGGACCGGGATACGCAGTATTTT.